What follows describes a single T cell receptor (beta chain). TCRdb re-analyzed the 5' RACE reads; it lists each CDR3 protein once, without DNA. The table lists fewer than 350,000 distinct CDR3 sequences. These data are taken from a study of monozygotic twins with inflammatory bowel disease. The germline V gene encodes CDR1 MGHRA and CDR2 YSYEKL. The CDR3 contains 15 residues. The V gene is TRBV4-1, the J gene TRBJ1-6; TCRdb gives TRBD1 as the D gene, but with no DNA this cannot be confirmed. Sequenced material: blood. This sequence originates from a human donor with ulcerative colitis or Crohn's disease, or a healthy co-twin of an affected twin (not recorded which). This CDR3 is CASSQLGQGGSPLHF.